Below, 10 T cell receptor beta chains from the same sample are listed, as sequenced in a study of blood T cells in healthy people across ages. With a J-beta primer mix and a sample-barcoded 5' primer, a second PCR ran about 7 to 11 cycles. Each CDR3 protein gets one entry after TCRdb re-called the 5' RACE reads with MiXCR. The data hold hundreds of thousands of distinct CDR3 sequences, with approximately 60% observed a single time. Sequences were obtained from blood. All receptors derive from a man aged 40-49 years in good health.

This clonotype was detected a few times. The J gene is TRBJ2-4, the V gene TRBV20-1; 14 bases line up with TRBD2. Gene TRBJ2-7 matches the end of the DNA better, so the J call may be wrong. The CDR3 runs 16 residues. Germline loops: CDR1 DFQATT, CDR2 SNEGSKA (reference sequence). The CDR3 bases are TGCAGTGCTAGAGCCGGGACTAGCGGGAGTCGCTACGAGCAGTACTTC. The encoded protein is CSARAGTSGSRYEQYF.

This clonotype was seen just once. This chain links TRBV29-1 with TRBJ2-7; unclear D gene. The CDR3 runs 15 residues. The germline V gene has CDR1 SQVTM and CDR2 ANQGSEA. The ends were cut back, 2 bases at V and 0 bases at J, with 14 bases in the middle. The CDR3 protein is CSVERSGPSSYEQYF. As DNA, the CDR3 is TGCAGCGTTGAACGTTCGGGCCCGAGCTCCTACGAGCAGTACTTC.

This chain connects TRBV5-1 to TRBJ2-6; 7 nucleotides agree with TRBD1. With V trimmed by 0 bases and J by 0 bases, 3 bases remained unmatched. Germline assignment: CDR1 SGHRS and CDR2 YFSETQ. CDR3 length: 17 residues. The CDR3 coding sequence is TGCGCCAGCAGCTTGGGACAGGGAACCTCTGGGGCCAACGTCCTGACTTTC. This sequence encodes CASSLGQGTSGANVLTF.

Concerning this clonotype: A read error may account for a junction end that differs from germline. CDR3 region: CASSEGGVVEYEQYF. The CDR3 DNA follows: TGTGCCAGCAGCGAAGGGGGGGTGGTTGAATACGAGCAGTACTTC. The V call is TRBV6-1, the J call TRBJ2-5; maybe TRBD2 (7 bases). The DNA end is a closer match to TRBJ2-7, so the J assignment may be wrong. Germline V gene lookup returns CDR1 MNHNS and CDR2 SASEGT. The CDR3 is 15 residues long.

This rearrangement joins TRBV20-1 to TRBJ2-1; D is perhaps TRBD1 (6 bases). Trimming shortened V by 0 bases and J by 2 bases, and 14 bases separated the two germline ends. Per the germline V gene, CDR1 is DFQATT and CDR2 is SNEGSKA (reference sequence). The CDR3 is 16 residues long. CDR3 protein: CSARDGGLGAYNEQFF. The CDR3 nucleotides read TGCAGTGCTAGAGATGGGGGCCTCGGTGCCTACAATGAGCAGTTCTTC.

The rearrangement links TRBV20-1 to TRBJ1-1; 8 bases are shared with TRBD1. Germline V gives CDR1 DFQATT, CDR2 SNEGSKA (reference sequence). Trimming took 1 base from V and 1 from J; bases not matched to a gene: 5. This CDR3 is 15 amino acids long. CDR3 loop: CSARAPGTGNTEAFF. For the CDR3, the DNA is TGCAGTGCTAGAGCCCCCGGGACAGGGAACACTGAAGCTTTCTTT.

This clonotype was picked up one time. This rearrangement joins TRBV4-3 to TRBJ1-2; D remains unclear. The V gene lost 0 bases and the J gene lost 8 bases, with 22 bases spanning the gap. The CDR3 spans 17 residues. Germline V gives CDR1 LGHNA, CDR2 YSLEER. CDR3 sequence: CASSQDDGDFPLEGYTF. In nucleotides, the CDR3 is TGCGCCAGCAGCCAAGATGACGGAGATTTTCCCTTGGAGGGCTACACCTTC.

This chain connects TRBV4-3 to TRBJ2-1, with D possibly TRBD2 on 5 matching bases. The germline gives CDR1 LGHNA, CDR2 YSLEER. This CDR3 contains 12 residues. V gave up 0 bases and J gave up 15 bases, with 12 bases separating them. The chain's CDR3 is CASSQDTRARFF. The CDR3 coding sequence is TGCGCCAGCAGCCAAGATACGAGGGCACGGTTCTTC.

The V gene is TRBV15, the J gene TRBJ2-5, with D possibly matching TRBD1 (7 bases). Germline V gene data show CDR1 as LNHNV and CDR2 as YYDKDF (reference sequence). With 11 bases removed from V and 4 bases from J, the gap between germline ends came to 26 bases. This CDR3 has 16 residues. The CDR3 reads CASLSKRGDRRETQYF. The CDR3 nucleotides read TGTGCCTCGCTATCGAAGAGGGGGGACAGACGAGAGACCCAGTACTTC.

The CDR3 protein is CASSAEGGSHSPLHF. DNA for the CDR3: TGTGCCAGCAGTGCCGAAGGGGGTAGTCATTCACCCCTCCACTTT. This chain joins TRBV2 and TRBJ1-6; weak D call: TRBD1 (6 bases). Germline V lookup: CDR1 SNHLY, CDR2 FYNNEI. The V end lost 4 bases, the J end lost 8 bases, and 15 bases lay between the germline ends. The length of the CDR3 is 15 residues.